The source of this TCR beta chain is a study of T cell responses to AZD1222 COVID-19 vaccine. Germline assignment: CDR1 MNHEY and CDR2 SVGAGI. V shed 6 bases, J shed 2 bases, and the junction held 4 bases outside the gene matches. This CDR3 comprises 15 residues. Study-wide findings and caveats: The donor cohort was predominantly white British with a female majority, and clonal diversity may have been underestimated.

TCRdb's table, derived via immunoSEQ multiplex PCR, lists solely in-frame clones and lacks some. The sample includes about 110,000 clones, about 91% of them seen just once. As to this clone: No antigen is known for it.

The source material was peripheral blood, sampled on day 0 of AZD1222 vaccination. The receptor was isolated from an adult in good health. The J gene is TRBJ2-2, the V gene TRBV6-5; 9 positions agree with TRBD2. The CDR3 protein is CASRSSGINTGELFF. The CDR3 bases are TGTGCCAGCAGATCTAGCGGGATAAACACCGGGGAGCTGTTTTTT.